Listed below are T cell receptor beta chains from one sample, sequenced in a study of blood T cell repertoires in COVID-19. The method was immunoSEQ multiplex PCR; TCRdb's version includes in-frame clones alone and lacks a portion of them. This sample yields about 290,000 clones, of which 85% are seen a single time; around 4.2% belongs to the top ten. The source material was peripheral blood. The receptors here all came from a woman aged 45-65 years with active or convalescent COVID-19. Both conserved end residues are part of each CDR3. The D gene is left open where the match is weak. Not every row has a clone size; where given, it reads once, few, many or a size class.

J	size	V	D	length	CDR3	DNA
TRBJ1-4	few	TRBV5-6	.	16	CASSLVIGATNEKLFF	TGTGCCAGCAGCTTGGTTATCGGTGCAACTAATGAAAAACTGTTTTTT
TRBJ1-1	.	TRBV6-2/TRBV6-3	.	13	CASSRESGTEAFF	TGTGCCAGCAGTCGTGAATCGGGCACTGAAGCTTTCTTT
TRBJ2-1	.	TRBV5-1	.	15	CASSLLGSSYNEQFF	TGCGCCAGCAGCTTGCTCGGTAGCTCCTACAATGAGCAGTTCTTC
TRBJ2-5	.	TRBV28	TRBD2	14	CASSSTSGRETQYF	TGTGCCAGCAGTTCGACTAGCGGGAGGGAGACCCAGTACTTC
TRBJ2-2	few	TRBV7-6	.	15	CASSLEGQNTGELFF	TGTGCCAGCAGCTTAGAGGGGCAAAACACCGGGGAGCTGTTTTTT
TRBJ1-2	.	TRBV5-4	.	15	CASTYQSRTEYGYTF	TGTGCCAGCACCTATCAGTCCCGGACAGAGTATGGCTACACCTTC
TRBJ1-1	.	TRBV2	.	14	CASSERGMNTEAFF	TGTGCCAGCAGTGAAAGGGGAATGAACACTGAAGCTTTCTTT
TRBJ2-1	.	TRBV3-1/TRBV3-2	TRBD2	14	CASANLAGGNEQFF	TGTGCCAGCGCCAACCTAGCGGGTGGGAATGAGCAGTTCTTC
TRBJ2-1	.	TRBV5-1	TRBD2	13	CASSLWEGNEQFF	TGCGCCAGCAGCTTATGGGAGGGCAATGAGCAGTTCTTC
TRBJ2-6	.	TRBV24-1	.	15	CATSQGPLTANVLTF	TGTGCCACCAGTCAGGGTCCTCTGACGGCCAACGTCCTGACTTTC
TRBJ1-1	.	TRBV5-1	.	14	CASSLAGGRTEAFF	TGCGCCAGCAGCTTGGCGGGGGGGCGCACTGAAGCTTTCTTT
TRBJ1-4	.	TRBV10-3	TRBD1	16	CAISVLGGAANEKLFF	TGTGCCATCAGTGTATTAGGGGGCGCGGCTAATGAAAAACTGTTTTTT
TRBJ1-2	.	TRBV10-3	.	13	CAITRTDSSGYTF	TGTGCCATCACCAGGACAGATTCGTCGGGCTACACCTTC
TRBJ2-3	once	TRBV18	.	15	CASSPKRQGSDTQYF	TGTGCCAGCTCACCCAAGAGGCAGGGGTCAGATACGCAGTATTTT
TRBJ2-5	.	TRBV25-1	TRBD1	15	CASSDPGGGLETQYF	TGTGCCAGCAGTGATCCAGGGGGCGGCTTAGAGACCCAGTACTTC
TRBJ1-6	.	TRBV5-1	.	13	CASSTGGSSPLHF	TGCGCCAGCAGCACCGGTGGGAGCTCACCCCTCCACTTT
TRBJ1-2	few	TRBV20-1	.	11	CSAGVGYGYTF	TGCAGTGCAGGGGTCGGATATGGCTACACCTTC
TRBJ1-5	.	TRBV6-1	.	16	CASSEATVNSNQPQHF	TGTGCCAGCAGTGAAGCGACAGTAAATAGCAATCAGCCCCAGCATTTT
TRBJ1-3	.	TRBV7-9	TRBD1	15	CASSGQASSGNTIYF	TGTGCCAGCAGCGGACAGGCGAGCTCTGGAAACACCATATATTTT
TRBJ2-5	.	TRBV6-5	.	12	CASSGARETQYF	TGTGCCAGCAGCGGCGCTAGAGAGACCCAGTACTTC
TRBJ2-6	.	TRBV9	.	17	CASRAGTPLSGANVLTF	TGTGCCAGCAGGGCCGGGACTCCTCTCTCTGGGGCCAACGTCCTGACTTTC
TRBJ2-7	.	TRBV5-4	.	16	CASSPSGSVRSYEQYF	TGTGCCAGCAGCCCGTCCGGGAGCGTCCGGTCCTACGAGCAGTACTTC
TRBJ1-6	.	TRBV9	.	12	CASGQGSSPLHF	TGTGCCAGCGGGCAGGGGAGTTCACCCCTCCACTTT
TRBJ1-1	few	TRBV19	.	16	CASSIDYDRLGTEAFF	TGTGCCAGTAGTATAGATTACGACAGGTTGGGCACTGAAGCTTTCTTT
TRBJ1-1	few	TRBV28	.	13	CASDRQKNTEAFF	TGTGCCAGCGATAGACAGAAGAACACTGAAGCTTTCTTT
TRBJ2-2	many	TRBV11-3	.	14	CASSLDPNTGELFF	TGTGCCAGCAGCTTAGACCCTAACACCGGGGAGCTGTTTTTT
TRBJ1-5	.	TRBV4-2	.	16	CASSQDFGRLGQPQHF	TGTGCCAGCAGCCAAGATTTTGGGCGATTGGGTCAGCCCCAGCATTTT
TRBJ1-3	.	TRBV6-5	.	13	CASSRVSGNTIYF	TGTGCCAGCAGCCGCGTCTCTGGAAACACCATATATTTT
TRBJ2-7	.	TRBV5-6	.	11	CASSYGPEQYF	TGTGCCAGCAGCTACGGTCCCGAGCAGTACTTC
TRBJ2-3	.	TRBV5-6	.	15	CASSLYVRSTDTQYF	TGTGCCAGCAGCTTGTATGTGCGGTCCACAGATACGCAGTATTTT
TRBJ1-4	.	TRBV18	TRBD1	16	CASSPGQGATNEKLFF	TGTGCCAGCTCACCGGGACAGGGGGCAACTAATGAAAAACTGTTTTTT
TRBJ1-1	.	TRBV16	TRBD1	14	CASSRSTGGAEAFF	TGTGCCAGCAGCCGATCAACAGGGGGAGCTGAAGCTTTCTTT
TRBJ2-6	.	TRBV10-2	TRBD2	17	CASSGGGGSSGANVLTF	TGCGCCAGCAGTGGGGGCGGGGGGAGCTCTGGGGCCAACGTCCTGACTTTC
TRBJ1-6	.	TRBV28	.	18	CASTLRDFRTAYNSPLHF	TGTGCCAGCACCCTCCGGGACTTTCGAACCGCCTATAATTCACCCCTCCACTTT
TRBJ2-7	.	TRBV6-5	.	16	CASRYSGSPMNYEQYF	TGTGCCAGCAGGTACTCAGGGAGCCCCATGAACTACGAGCAGTACTTC
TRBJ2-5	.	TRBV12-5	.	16	CASGPGDAATQETQYF	TGTGCTAGTGGCCCCGGCGACGCGGCGACCCAAGAGACCCAGTACTTC
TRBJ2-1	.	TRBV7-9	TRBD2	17	CASSSIPGTSAYNEQFF	TGTGCCAGCAGCTCCATCCCCGGGACTAGCGCCTACAATGAGCAGTTCTTC
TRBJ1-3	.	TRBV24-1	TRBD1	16	CATSESPGGPGNTIYF	TGTGCCACCAGTGAATCCCCAGGGGGCCCTGGAAACACCATATATTTT
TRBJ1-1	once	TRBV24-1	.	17	CATSDFGIGGHNTEAFF	TGTGCCACCAGTGATTTCGGTATAGGGGGTCACAACACTGAAGCTTTCTTT
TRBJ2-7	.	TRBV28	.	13	CASQHGAFYEQYF	TGTGCCAGCCAGCATGGGGCTTTCTACGAGCAGTACTTC
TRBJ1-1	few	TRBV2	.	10	CASRYTEAFF	TGTGCCAGCCGTTACACTGAAGCTTTCTTT
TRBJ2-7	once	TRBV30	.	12	CAWSGFSYEQYF	TGTGCCTGGAGCGGGTTTTCCTACGAGCAGTACTTC
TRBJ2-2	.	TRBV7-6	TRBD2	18	CASSHIRIAGGYSGELFF	TGTGCCAGCAGCCATATTCGAATAGCGGGAGGGTATTCCGGGGAGCTGTTTTTT
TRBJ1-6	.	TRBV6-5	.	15	CASSPAWTANSPLHF	TGTGCCAGCAGTCCCGCCTGGACAGCTAATTCACCCCTCCACTTT
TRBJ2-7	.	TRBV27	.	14	CASSLNRYSYEQYF	TGTGCCAGCAGTTTAAACAGGTACTCCTACGAGCAGTACTTC
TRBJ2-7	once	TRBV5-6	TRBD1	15	CASSFPDRAAYEQYF	TGTGCCAGCAGCTTCCCGGACAGGGCCGCCTACGAGCAGTACTTC
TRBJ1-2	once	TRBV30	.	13	CAWRLGRNYGYTF	TGTGCCTGGAGACTAGGGCGGAACTATGGCTACACCTTC
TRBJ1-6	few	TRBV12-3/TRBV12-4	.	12	CASSLEWSPLHF	TGTGCCAGCAGTTTGGAGTGGTCACCCCTCCACTTT
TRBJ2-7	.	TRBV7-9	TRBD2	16	CASSLDLAGVRVEQYF	TGTGCCAGCAGCTTAGATCTAGCGGGAGTCCGGGTCGAGCAGTACTTC